The source of this TCR beta chain is a study of vaccination and CD4 T cells after COVID-19 (dated by TCRdb to 2022 to 2024). For the wider study: Convalescent patients had a positive SARS-CoV-2 result on nasal swab PCR, and of these patients, nine had mild disease and one had severe disease. The convalescent cohort comprised six males and four females, including two Hispanic individuals, seven Caucasians, two Asians and one multiracial person. Each participant got two doses of either the Pfizer-BioNTech BNT162b2 vaccine (n=8) or the Moderna mRNA-1273 vaccine (n=2). Post-COVID blood samples from convalescent patients were collected a median of around 110 days after diagnosis, with a range of 35 to 161 days. Post-vaccine blood samples were obtained a median of about 72 days after the second vaccine dose, with a range of 14 to 241 days. Overlapping spike peptide pools from SARS-CoV-2 and from the common cold coronaviruses HCoV-NL63, HCoV-OC43 and HCoV-229E were used as culture stimuli. As controls, cultures received a CEFX viral epitope pool (the positive control), an HIV-1 Nef peptide pool (the negative control), or no peptide at all. The spike-specific CD4+ TCR repertoire was compared before and after mRNA vaccination in approximately 9 COVID-19 convalescent patients and a handful of infection-naive healthy vaccine recipients. Broad study findings and their caveats: Of the vaccine-specific clones found in convalescent patients, nearly all (304 of 307) were mono-reactive for SARS-CoV-2 spike instead of being cross-reactive with common cold coronaviruses. An increase in the median number of SARS-CoV-2-reactive clonotypes from some 20 after infection to 35 to 40 after vaccination was observed, but the change was not found to be significant. Among the post-vaccine SARS-CoV-2-reactive clones in convalescent patients, a median around 90% showed up only after vaccination, which suggests vaccine-specific priming. Only a relatively small number of convalescent patients were included in the study, and early timepoints following natural infection were not analyzed.

The library was generated by PCR. DNA from cultured CD4+ T cells underwent TCR sequencing with the Oncomine TCR Beta short-read assay at the Johns Hopkins FTIC core. The QIAamp micro DNA kit was used to extract genomic DNA from the cultured CD4+ T cells. Oncomine TCR Beta libraries from cultured CD4+ T cells were pooled with unique dual indexes and sequenced on an Illumina iSeq 100. The original methods were these. Non-productive sequences were filtered out, and CDR3s that did not start with C, did not end with F or W, or were shorter than 7 amino acids were discarded. The MANAFEST web application identified antigen-specific clonotypes by comparing peptide-stimulated wells against reference wells and other culture wells. An FDR below 0.05, an odds ratio above 5, and a productive frequency above 0.1% in at least two of three replicate wells were required for clones to be considered positive. Cross-reactive clonotypes were defined as significantly expanded in both SARS-CoV-2 spike wells and at least one common cold coronavirus spike condition. Levenshtein distances (stringdist) and unrooted phylogenetic trees (ape) in R version 3.6.1 were used to assess CDR3 homology. Through fastp at Q25 and MiXCR, TCRdb rebuilt clones from the public reads, retaining in-frame beta chains. A single entry per CDR3 protein holds the most common genes and DNA from its merged rows. TCRdb's processing, not the study's, gives the V and J calls here. This sample gives approximately 17,000 distinct CDR3 sequences in total; more than 45% of them show up just once. Of the sample, around 5.3% falls within the top ten clones.

The sample's treatment or condition label, decoded: roughly nine-day PBMC culture with coronavirus spike peptide pools or control peptides (ViraFEST assay). The study used the ViraFEST assay, which expanded antigen-specific T cells with peptide pools and then identified expanded clonotypes by TCR sequencing. The convalescent patients' positive SARS-CoV-2 PCR tests fell between March and December 2020, which was before the Alpha, Beta and Delta variants emerged in the United States. PBMCs were cultured at around 2.2 million per well in IMDM supplemented with approximately 4.7% human AB serum and about 10 IU/ml IL-2, with roughly 9.5 ug/ml peptide pools added. On days 3 and 7, half of the culture medium was replaced with fresh IL-2-containing medium. After around 11 days of culture, CD4+ T cells were isolated by negative selection with the EasySep CD4+ T cell isolation kit. PBMCs were separated from whole blood using Ficoll-Paque Plus gradient centrifugation and then either used fresh or cryopreserved at -140C. Each culture condition was generally run in triplicate wells.

As for this clonotype: It lacks a known antigen. An end of the junction differs from the germline gene, which may be a read error.

The source is a human donor who had recovered from COVID-19. The starting material was CD4+ T cells from blood, cultured in vitro, obtained before SARS-CoV-2 vaccination.

Here is the DNA: TGCGCCAGCAGCGCCCGGACAGGGGCTGAAGCTTTCTTT. Its coded protein is CASSARTGAEAFF. Recombination joined TRBV7-2 with TRBJ1-1, with 9 bases aligning to TRBD1. CDR3 length: 13 amino acids, cysteine to phenylalanine. Here the CDR3 DNA is all that survives: 39 bases in frame from base 1. CDR1 and CDR2 are read off the germline V gene as SGHTA and FQGNSA.